The 6 T cell receptor beta chains given below trace back to one sample, sequenced in a study of spatial heterogeneity in lung cancer. Findings and limits, study-wide: In tumors, expanded intratumoral alpha and beta TCR counts tracked mutation counts.

No antigen has been assigned to these receptors. Time point reported: sample taken at primary tumor resection. In TCRdb, the 5' RACE reads were re-called with MiXCR into one record per CDR3 protein. The table has some 7,000 distinct CDR3 sequences, 10% to 15% seen once. This specimen consisted of lung tumor tissue, obtained at surgery. All receptors come from a male donor with early-stage non-small cell lung cancer.

This clonotype is labeled as medium-sized (0.01 to 0.1%). The junction departs from germline at one end; a sequencing error may be responsible. Little can be read into the size of this beta chain, an off-target read in a library designed for alpha chains. The J gene is TRBJ2-1, the V gene TRBV5-6; D call uncertain. Germline V gene sequence: CDR1 SGHDT, CDR2 YYEEEE. CDR3 length equals 15 residues. CDR3 in DNA: TGTGCCAGCAGCTTGTTTCTAGAGTCCTCCAATGAGCAGTTCTTC. Its translation is CASSLFLESSNEQFF.

This clonotype was observed at least ten times. This beta chain is a stray read from a library made for alpha chains; its abundance is not meaningful. J is TRBJ1-1 and V is TRBV2; D possibly corresponds to TRBD1 (6 bases). The CDR3 runs to 12 residues. Germline CDR1 is SNHLY and CDR2 is FYNNEI. The ends were cut back, 5 bases at V and 10 bases at J, with 14 bases in the middle. DNA of the CDR3: TGTGCCAGCAGTACAGGGCCTATGGGAGCTTTCTTT. Its protein is CASSTGPMGAFF.

Judged by abundance, this clonotype is large (0.1 to 1%). This beta chain appears as a stray read in a library generated for alpha chains; its size is not informative. The chain recombines TRBV20-1 with TRBJ2-3; D is possibly TRBD2 (6 bases). The CDR3 contains 20 residues. CDR1 DFQATT and CDR2 SNEGSKA come from the germline V gene (reference sequence). Trimming removed 0 bases at V and 2 bases at J, with 27 bases between. CDR3 residues: CSARDFGRAGKMTSTDTQYF. The CDR3 DNA reads TGCAGTGCTAGAGATTTTGGTCGGGCGGGGAAAATGACTTCCACAGATACGCAGTATTTT.

The table lists this clonotype with a few counts. Because the library targeted alpha chains, this beta chain is an off-target read whose size means little. V usage is TRBV2 and J usage is TRBJ2-7; no clear D gene. The CDR3 consists of 14 residues. V lost 11 bases, J lost 2 bases, and 19 bases lay in between. The germline CDR1 and CDR2 sequences are SNHLY and FYNNEI. CDR3 sequence: CACQFAALTYEQYF. DNA for the CDR3: TGTGCCTGTCAGTTTGCGGCCCTGACCTACGAGCAGTACTTC.

This clonotype has a count of ten or more. This beta chain is an unintended read in a library built for alpha chains; its size means little. The chain carries TRBV2 and TRBJ2-5, with D perhaps TRBD2 (5 bases). V gave up 6 bases and J gave up 3 bases, with 14 bases separating them. Germline V gives CDR1 SNHLY, CDR2 FYNNEI. The CDR3 length is 14 residues. The CDR3, as DNA: TGTGCCAGCAGCGGCGTCAGCGGAAAAGAGACCCAGTACTTC. Translated: CASSGVSGKETQYF.

This clonotype was found many times. This beta chain slipped into a library made for alpha chains as a stray read, so its size is not meaningful. V gene TRBV6-6 combines with J gene TRBJ1-2; the match to TRBD1 covers 7 bases. V lost 5 bases and J lost 1; bases outside the gene matches: 10. The CDR3 contains 16 residues. Germline CDR1 is MNHNY and CDR2 is SVGAGI (reference sequence). The CDR3 sequence: CASSPSDRPYNYGYTF. The DNA for the CDR3 is TGTGCCAGCAGTCCTTCGGACAGGCCTTATAACTATGGCTACACCTTC.